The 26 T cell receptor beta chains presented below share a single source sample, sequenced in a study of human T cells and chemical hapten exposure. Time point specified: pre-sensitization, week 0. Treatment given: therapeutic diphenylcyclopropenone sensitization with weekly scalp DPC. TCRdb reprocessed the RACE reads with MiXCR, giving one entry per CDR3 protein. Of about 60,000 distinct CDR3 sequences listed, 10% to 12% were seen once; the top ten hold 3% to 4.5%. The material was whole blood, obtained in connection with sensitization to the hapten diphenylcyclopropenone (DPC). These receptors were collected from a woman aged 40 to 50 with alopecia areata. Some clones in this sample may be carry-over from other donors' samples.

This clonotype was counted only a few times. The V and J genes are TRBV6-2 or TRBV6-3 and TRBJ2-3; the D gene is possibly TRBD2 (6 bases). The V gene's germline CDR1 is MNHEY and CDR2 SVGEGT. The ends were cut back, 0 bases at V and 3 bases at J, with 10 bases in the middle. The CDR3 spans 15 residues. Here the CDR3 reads CASSYSISGTDTQYF. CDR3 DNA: TGTGCCAGCAGTTACTCGATTAGCGGAACAGATACGCAGTATTTT.

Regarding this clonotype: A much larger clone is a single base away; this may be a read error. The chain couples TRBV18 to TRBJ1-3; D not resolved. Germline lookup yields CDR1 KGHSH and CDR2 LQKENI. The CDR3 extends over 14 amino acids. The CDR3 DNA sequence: TGTGCCAGCTCACAATCAGGATCTGGAAGCACCATATATTTT. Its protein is CASSQSGSGSTIYF.

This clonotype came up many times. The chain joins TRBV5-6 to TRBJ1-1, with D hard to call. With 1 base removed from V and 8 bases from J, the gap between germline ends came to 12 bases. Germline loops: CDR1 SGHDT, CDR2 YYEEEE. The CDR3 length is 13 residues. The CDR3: CASSLQVIGEAFF. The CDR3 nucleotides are TGTGCCAGCAGCTTGCAGGTAATTGGAGAAGCTTTCTTT.

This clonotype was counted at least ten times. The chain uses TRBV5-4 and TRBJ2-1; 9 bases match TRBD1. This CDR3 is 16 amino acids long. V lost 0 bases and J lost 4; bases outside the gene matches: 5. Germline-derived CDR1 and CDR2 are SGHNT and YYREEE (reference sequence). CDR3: CASSLARQGGYNEQFF. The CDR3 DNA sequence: TGTGCCAGCAGCTTGGCCAGACAGGGGGGTTACAATGAGCAGTTCTTC.

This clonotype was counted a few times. The chain's CDR3 is CASSSRTSGGEQYF. In DNA form, the CDR3 reads TGTGCCAGCAGCTCCCGGACTAGCGGGGGCGAGCAGTACTTC. The chain couples TRBV11-2 to TRBJ2-7, with 13 bases that match TRBD2. The germline V gene encodes CDR1 SGHAT and CDR2 FQNNGV. V gave up 4 bases and J gave up 6 bases; unmatched junction bases: 3. The CDR3 is made up of 14 amino acids.

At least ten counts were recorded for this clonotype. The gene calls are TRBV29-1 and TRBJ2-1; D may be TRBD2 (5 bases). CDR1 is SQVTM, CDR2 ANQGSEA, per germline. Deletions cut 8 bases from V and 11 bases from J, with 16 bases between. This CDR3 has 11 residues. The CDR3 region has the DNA TGCAGCTCAGGAACGGACTCTCAGCAGTTCTTC. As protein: CSSGTDSQQFF.

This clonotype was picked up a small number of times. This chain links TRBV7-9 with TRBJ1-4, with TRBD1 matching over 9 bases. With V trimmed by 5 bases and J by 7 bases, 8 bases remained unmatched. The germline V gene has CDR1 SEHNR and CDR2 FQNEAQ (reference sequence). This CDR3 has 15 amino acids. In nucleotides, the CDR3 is TGTGCCAGCAGCGTATTACAGGGGGCGTCTGAAAAACTGTTTTTT. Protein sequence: CASSVLQGASEKLFF.

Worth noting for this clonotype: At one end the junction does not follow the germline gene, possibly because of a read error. The CDR3 sequence: CVTSDARTSFGEQFF. The CDR3 nucleotides read TGTGTCACCAGTGACGCAAGGACTAGTTTCGGAGAGCAGTTCTTC. The rearrangement joins TRBV24-1 to TRBJ2-1; TRBD2 agrees at 7 bases. CDR3 length equals 15 residues. Germline assignment: CDR1 KGHDR and CDR2 SFDVKD.

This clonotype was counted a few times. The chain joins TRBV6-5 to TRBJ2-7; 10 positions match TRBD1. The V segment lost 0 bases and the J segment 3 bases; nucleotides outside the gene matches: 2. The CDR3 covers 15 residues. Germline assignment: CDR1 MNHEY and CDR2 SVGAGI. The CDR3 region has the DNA TGTGCCAGCAGTTACTCGGGACAGGGGATCTACGAGCAGTACTTC. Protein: CASSYSGQGIYEQYF.

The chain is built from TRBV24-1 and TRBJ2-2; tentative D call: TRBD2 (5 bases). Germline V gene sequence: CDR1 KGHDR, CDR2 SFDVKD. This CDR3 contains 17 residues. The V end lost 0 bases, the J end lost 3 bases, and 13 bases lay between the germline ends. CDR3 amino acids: CATSDLNMGVDTGELFF. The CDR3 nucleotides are TGTGCCACCAGTGATTTGAATATGGGAGTCGACACCGGGGAGCTGTTTTTT.

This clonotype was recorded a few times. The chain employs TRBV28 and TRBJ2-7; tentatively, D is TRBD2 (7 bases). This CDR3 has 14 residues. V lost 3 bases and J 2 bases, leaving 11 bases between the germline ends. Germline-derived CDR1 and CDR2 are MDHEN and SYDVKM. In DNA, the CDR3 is TGTGCCAGCAGTTTCGGGGGGCAGACCTACGAGCAGTACTTC. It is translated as CASSFGGQTYEQYF.

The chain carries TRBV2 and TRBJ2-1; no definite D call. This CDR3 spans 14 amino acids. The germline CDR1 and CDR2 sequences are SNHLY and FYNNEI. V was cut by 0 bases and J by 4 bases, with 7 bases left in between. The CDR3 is CASSEATRYNEQFF. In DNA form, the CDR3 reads TGTGCCAGCAGTGAAGCGACCCGGTACAATGAGCAGTTCTTC.

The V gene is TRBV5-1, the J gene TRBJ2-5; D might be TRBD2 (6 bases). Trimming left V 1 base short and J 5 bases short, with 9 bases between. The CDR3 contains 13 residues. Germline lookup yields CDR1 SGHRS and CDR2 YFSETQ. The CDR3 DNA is TGCGCCAGCAGCTTGTCCGGGGGTGAGACCCAGTACTTC. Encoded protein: CASSLSGGETQYF.

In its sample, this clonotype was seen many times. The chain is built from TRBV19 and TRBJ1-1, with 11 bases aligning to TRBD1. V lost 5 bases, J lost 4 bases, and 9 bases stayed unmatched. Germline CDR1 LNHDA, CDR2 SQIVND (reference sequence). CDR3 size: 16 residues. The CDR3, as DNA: TGTGCCAGTAGTCAAATCCGGGGGACAGGGGGCACTGAAGCTTTCTTT. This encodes CASSQIRGTGGTEAFF.

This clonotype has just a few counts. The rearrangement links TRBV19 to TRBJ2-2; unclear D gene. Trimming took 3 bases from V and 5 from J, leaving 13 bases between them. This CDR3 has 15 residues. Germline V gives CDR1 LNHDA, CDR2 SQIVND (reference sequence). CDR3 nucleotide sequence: TGTGCCAGTAGTATCCAGGCCCGTGGTACCGGGGAGCTGTTTTTT. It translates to CASSIQARGTGELFF.

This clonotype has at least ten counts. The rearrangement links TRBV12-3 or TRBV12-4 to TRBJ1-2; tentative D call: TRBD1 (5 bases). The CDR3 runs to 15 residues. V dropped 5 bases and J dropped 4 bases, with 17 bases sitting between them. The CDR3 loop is CASSREVGRVYGYTF. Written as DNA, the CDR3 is TGTGCCAGCAGTCGAGAAGTGGGACGAGTCTATGGCTACACCTTC.

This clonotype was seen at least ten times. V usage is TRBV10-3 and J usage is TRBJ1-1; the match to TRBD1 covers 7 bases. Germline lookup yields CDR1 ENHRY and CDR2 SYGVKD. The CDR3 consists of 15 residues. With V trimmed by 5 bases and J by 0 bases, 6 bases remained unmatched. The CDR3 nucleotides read TGTGCCATCAGTTTAGACAGGGAAATGAACACTGAAGCTTTCTTT. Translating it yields CAISLDREMNTEAFF.

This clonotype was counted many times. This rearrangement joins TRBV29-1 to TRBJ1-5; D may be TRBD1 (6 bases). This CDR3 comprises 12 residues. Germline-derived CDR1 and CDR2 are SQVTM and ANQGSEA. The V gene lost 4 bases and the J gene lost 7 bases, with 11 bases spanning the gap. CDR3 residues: CSVGGGRQPQHF. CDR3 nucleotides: TGCAGCGTTGGGGGGGGCAGGCAGCCCCAGCATTTT.

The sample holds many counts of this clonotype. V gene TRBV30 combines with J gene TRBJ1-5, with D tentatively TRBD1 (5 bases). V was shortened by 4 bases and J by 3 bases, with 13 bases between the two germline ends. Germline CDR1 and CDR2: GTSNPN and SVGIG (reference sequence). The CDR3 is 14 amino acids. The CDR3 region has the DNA TGTGCCTGGAACGAACAGGTGAACAATCAGCCCCAGCATTTT. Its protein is CAWNEQVNNQPQHF.

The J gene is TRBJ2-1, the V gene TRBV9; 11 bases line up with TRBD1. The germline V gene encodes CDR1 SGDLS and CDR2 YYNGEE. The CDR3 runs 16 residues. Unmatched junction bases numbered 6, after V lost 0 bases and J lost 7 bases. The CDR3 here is CASSVARGQGVNEQFF. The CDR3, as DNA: TGTGCCAGCAGCGTAGCTAGGGGACAGGGGGTGAATGAGCAGTTCTTC.

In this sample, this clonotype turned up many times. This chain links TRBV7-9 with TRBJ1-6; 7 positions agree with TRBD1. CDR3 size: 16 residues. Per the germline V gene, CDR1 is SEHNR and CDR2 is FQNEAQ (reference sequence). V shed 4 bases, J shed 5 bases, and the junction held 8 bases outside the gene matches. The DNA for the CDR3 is TGTGCCAGCAGCTCACCCCCGGGACAGAATAATTCACCCCTCCACTTT. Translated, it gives CASSSPPGQNNSPLHF.

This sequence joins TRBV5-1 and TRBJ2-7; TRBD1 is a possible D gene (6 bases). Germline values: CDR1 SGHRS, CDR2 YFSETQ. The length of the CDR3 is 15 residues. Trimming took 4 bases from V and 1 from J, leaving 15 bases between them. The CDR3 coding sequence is TGCGCCAGCAGCGGGCCGTCAGGGGAGTCCTACGAGCAGTACTTC. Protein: CASSGPSGESYEQYF.

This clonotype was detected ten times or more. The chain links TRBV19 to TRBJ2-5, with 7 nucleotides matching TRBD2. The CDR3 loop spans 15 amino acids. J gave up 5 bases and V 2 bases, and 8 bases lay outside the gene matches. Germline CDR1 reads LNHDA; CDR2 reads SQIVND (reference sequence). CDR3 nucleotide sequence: TGTGCCAGTAGTATATCGCCGGGAGGAGAGGAGACCCAGTACTTC. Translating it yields CASSISPGGEETQYF.

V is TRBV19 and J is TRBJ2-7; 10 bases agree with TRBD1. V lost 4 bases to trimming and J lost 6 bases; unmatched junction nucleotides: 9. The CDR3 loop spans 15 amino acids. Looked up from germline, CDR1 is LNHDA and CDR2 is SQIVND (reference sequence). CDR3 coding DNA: TGTGCCAGTAGTACGTCGGGACAGGGGAATATCGAGCAGTACTTC. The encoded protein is CASSTSGQGNIEQYF.

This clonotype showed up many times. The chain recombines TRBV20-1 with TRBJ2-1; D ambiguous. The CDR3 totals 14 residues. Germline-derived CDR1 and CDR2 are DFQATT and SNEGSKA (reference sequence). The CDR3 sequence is CSESGLGLGNEQFF. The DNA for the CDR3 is TGCAGCGAATCCGGGCTAGGATTAGGCAATGAGCAGTTCTTC.

This chain's CDR3 is CASSLTGTRYGYTF. CDR3 nucleotide sequence: TGTGCCAGCAGCTTAACGGGGACGCGCTATGGCTACACCTTC. This chain joins TRBV7-9 and TRBJ1-2, with a possible D match to TRBD1 (5 bases). The V end lost 2 bases, the J end lost 4 bases, and 11 bases lay between the germline ends. CDR1 and CDR2 from the germline V gene are SEHNR and FQNEAQ (reference sequence). The CDR3 is 14 amino acids.